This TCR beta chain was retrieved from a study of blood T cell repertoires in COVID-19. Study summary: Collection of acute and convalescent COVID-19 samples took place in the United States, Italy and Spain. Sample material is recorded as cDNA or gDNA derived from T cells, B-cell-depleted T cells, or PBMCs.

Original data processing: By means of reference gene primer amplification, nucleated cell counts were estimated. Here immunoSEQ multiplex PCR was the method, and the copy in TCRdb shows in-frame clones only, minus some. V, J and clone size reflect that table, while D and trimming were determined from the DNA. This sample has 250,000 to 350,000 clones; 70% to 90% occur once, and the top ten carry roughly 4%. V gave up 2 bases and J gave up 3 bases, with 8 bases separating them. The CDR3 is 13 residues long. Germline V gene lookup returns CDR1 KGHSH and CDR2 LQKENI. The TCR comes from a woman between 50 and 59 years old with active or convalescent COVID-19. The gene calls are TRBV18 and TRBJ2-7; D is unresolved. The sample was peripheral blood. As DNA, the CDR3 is TGTGCCAGCTCACCAGGTCCTAACTACGAGCAGTACTTC. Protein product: CASSPGPNYEQYF. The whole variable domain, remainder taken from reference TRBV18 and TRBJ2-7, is NAGVMQNPRHLVRRRGQEARLRCSPMKGHSHVYWYRQLPEEGLKFMVYLQKENIIDESGMPKERFSAEFPKEGPSILRIQQVVRGDSAAYFCASSPGPNYEQYFGPGTRLTVT.